This TCR beta chain derives from a study of cytomegalovirus exposure and HLA in healthy donors. The protocol was immunoSEQ multiplex PCR, while the TCRdb copy is restricted to in-frame clones and leaves out a portion. Of approximately 49,000 clones in the sample, about 90% were seen once. This CDR3 has 15 residues. From germline, CDR1 is MNHEY and CDR2 SMNVEV (reference sequence). V lost 3 bases to trimming and J lost 2 bases; unmatched junction nucleotides: 5. Material: PBMCs. The origin of this receptor is a man younger than 30 in good health and CMV-seronegative. This chain links TRBV27 with TRBJ2-3; 7 bases match TRBD1. CDR3 sequence (DNA): TGTGCCAGCAGTTTTAAAGGGGGCCCCACAGATACGCAGTATTTT. Residues: CASSFKGGPTDTQYF.